The clone carrying this TCR beta chain was detected a few times. What it binds is unknown. This entry is derived from a study of T-cell memory formation after mild COVID-19. Findings and caveats of the study: Some responding clones appeared in pre-infection memory, suggesting cross-reactive memory joined.

TCRdb re-derived calls from the 5' RACE reads in MiXCR, one entry per CDR3 protein. The table shows roughly 130,000 distinct CDR3 sequences, with approximately 15% occurring only once. Sequenced material: PBMCs or a T cell subset sorted from them (not recorded which). The TCR originated in an adult woman who had mild COVID-19 (a few samples of this study predate the infection). Cell type and time point are not known.

As DNA, the CDR3 is TGTGCCAGCAGCTTAGAAGGCTTGGCGGATCAGCCCCAGCATTTT. Protein sequence: CASSLEGLADQPQHF. The gene calls are TRBV11-2 and TRBJ1-5; no reliable D call. Germline CDR1 reads SGHAT; CDR2 reads FQNNGV. The ends were cut back, 0 bases at V and 5 bases at J, with 11 bases in the middle. The CDR3 is 15 residues long.